These T cell receptor beta chains were read from a single sample in a study of cytomegalovirus exposure and HLA in healthy donors. Libraries were prepared by immunoSEQ multiplex PCR; TCRdb keeps only in-frame clonotypes and omits some of them. The sample shows under 200,000 clones, 84% of them seen only once. Sample: PBMCs. Receptors originate from a man aged 18 to 30 in good health and CMV-seronegative. Both conserved end residues are part of each CDR3. Each record gives: clone size, D gene, J gene, V gene, CDR3 protein, CDR3 DNA. D genes are given only for firm matches. Clone size, where shown, is once, few, many, or a class for clones that have expanded.

NA,TRBD1,TRBJ2-1,TRBV27,CASRPIRDRENNEQFF,TGTGCCAGCAGGCCCATCCGGGACAGAGAGAACAATGAGCAGTTCTTC
NA,NA,TRBJ2-7,TRBV29-1,CSVDRGINEQYF,TGCAGCGTTGATCGCGGGATAAACGAGCAGTACTTC
NA,TRBD1,TRBJ2-7,TRBV27,CASSPETGGYREEQYF,TGTGCCAGCAGTCCCGAGACAGGGGGGTATAGGGAGGAGCAGTACTTC
once,TRBD1,TRBJ2-3,TRBV9,CASSAPEGGPLLTDTQYF,TGTGCCAGCAGCGCGCCCGAAGGGGGCCCCCTTCTCACAGATACGCAGTATTTT
NA,NA,TRBJ2-2,TRBV4-1,CASSQDPGRANTGELFF,TGCGCCAGCAGCCAAGATCCAGGCAGGGCGAACACCGGGGAGCTGTTTTTT
few,TRBD2,TRBJ2-7,TRBV11-2,CASSLEGGDRYEQYF,TGTGCCAGCAGCTTAGAGGGGGGGGACCGCTACGAGCAGTACTTC
NA,NA,TRBJ2-7,TRBV19,CASSLGKSYEQYF,TGTGCCAGTAGTTTGGGCAAATCCTACGAGCAGTACTTC
NA,NA,TRBJ1-1,TRBV5-6,CASRWTAEAFF,TGTGCCAGCAGGTGGACAGCTGAAGCTTTCTTT
NA,NA,TRBJ2-3,TRBV10-3,CAIRGGITDTQYF,TGTGCCATCAGGGGCGGGATCACAGATACGCAGTATTTT
NA,NA,TRBJ2-6,TRBV7-9,CASSSTGANVLTF,TGTGCCAGCAGCTCTACCGGGGCCAACGTCCTGACTTTC
NA,TRBD1,TRBJ2-7,TRBV27,CASSPGTGIDEQYF,TGTGCCAGCAGCCCTGGGACAGGGATCGACGAGCAGTACTTC
NA,NA,TRBJ2-1,TRBV27,CASSRTGFNEQFF,TGTGCCAGCAGTCGTACAGGGTTCAATGAGCAGTTCTTC
NA,TRBD1,TRBJ2-1,TRBV4-1,CASSQDRGQGAYNEQFF,TGCGCCAGCAGCCAAGATCGCGGACAGGGCGCCTACAATGAGCAGTTCTTC
NA,TRBD1,TRBJ2-7,TRBV5-1,CASSLEGQGDVF,TGCGCCAGCAGCCTGGAGGGACAGGGAGATGTCTTC
NA,TRBD1,TRBJ2-7,TRBV29-1,CSAGTGSHEQYF,TGCAGCGCCGGGACAGGGAGCCACGAGCAGTACTTC
NA,TRBD2,TRBJ2-1,TRBV30,CAWSDDSKGGGAREQFF,TGTGCCTGGAGTGACGACTCTAAGGGCGGGGGGGCCAGAGAGCAGTTCTTC